Shown below are 23 T cell receptor beta chains from a single sample sequenced in a study of early T cells in non-severe SARS-CoV-2 infection. TCRdb reanalysed the 5' RACE reads using MiXCR and keeps one entry per CDR3 protein. The sample contains some 36,000 distinct CDR3 sequences, roughly 6.8% of which appear only once. The material sequenced was whole blood, taken at baseline. All receptors derive from an adult who was a healthcare worker with PCR-confirmed SARS-CoV-2 infection or an uninfected control (not recorded which).

A few counts support this clonotype. The chain employs TRBV5-1 and TRBJ2-1; D perhaps matches TRBD2 (6 bases). The CDR3 has 13 residues. Per the germline V gene, CDR1 is SGHRS and CDR2 is YFSETQ. Trimming left V 3 bases short and J 4 bases short, with 8 bases between. The CDR3 reads CASSSEGYNEQFF. The CDR3 coding sequence is TGCGCCAGCAGCTCGGAGGGTTACAATGAGCAGTTCTTC.

This clonotype has just a few counts. The CDR3 sequence is CASSQVSEKLFF. The CDR3, as DNA: TGTGCCAGCAGCCAAGTATCCGAAAAACTGTTTTTT. The gene calls are TRBV3-1 and TRBJ1-4; D gene unclear. Per the germline V gene, CDR1 is LGHDT and CDR2 is YNNKEL (reference sequence). The CDR3 has 12 amino acids. V lost 1 base and J 8 bases, leaving 5 bases between the germline ends.

This clonotype was observed many times. The chain couples TRBV7-9 to TRBJ1-4; D is unresolved. The CDR3 runs to 14 residues. The V gene's germline CDR1 is SEHNR and CDR2 FQNEAQ (reference sequence). V lost 4 bases, J lost 6 bases, and 12 bases lay in between. In DNA form, the CDR3 reads TGTGCCAGCAGCTCCTCAGGTTCCCATGAAAAACTGTTTTTT. It is translated as CASSSSGSHEKLFF.

This chain joins TRBV28 and TRBJ1-3; D remains ambiguous. CDR1 and CDR2 (germline): MDHEN, SYDVKM. Trimming cost V 7 bases and J 7 bases, with 17 bases left between them. The CDR3 totals 14 residues. This CDR3 reads CASTTAEKGNTIYF. CDR3 bases: TGTGCCAGCACAACGGCAGAAAAAGGGAACACCATATATTTT.

This clonotype appeared a few times. The J gene is TRBJ2-5, the V gene TRBV12-3 or TRBV12-4, with 9 nucleotides matching TRBD1. The V and J ends lost 5 bases and 5 bases, in that order; junction bases with no gene match: 9. The CDR3 is 15 amino acids. The CDR3 nucleotides read TGTGCCAGCAGTCGGGGGACAGGGCGTATCGAGACCCAGTACTTC. Its protein product is CASSRGTGRIETQYF.

This clonotype came up a few times. The V gene is TRBV7-9, the J gene TRBJ2-2; D remains unclear. This CDR3 contains 16 residues. The germline CDR1 and CDR2 sequences are SEHNR and FQNEAQ (reference sequence). V lost 3 bases, J lost 2 bases, and 13 bases lay in between. CDR3 residues: CASSFLGSPNTGELFF. CDR3 DNA: TGTGCCAGCAGCTTTTTGGGATCCCCTAACACCGGGGAGCTGTTTTTT.

This clonotype came up many times. This chain links TRBV7-3 with TRBJ1-1, with a tentative D call TRBD1 (5 bases). V lost 4 bases and J 1 base, leaving 16 bases between the germline ends. The CDR3 contains 16 residues. The germline CDR1 and CDR2 sequences are SGHTA and FQGTGA. The CDR3 DNA is TGTGCCAGCAGCTCTAACGTGGGGCAGGGGAACACTGAAGCTTTCTTT. Its protein is CASSSNVGQGNTEAFF.

This clonotype was detected many times. The chain has TRBV11-2 and TRBJ2-2, with D unclear. Germline V lookup: CDR1 SGHAT, CDR2 FQNNGV. Trimming stripped 2 bases from V and 8 bases from J, with 9 bases between. This CDR3 contains 13 residues. The CDR3 sequence is CASSLNDRGELFF. CDR3 bases: TGTGCCAGCAGCTTAAATGATCGAGGGGAGCTGTTTTTT.

In this sample, this clonotype turned up many times. The genes are TRBV7-2 and TRBJ2-3; D is unclear. Trimming pared 2 bases from V and 5 bases from J, leaving 8 bases between. This CDR3 is built from 13 residues. CDR1 is SGHTA and CDR2 is FQGNSA in the germline V gene. The CDR3, as DNA: TGTGCCAGCAGCTTAATGGAACAAGATACGCAGTATTTT. It yields the protein CASSLMEQDTQYF.

The genes are TRBV5-1 and TRBJ1-1; TRBD1 aligns across 12 bases. This CDR3 region has 15 residues. V lost 4 bases to trimming and J lost 2 bases; unmatched junction nucleotides: 3. Germline-derived CDR1 and CDR2 are SGHRS and YFSETQ. The CDR3 here is CASSQGQGANTEAFF. As DNA, the CDR3 is TGCGCCAGCAGCCAGGGACAGGGGGCCAACACTGAAGCTTTCTTT. The whole variable domain, filled in from reference TRBV5-1 and TRBJ1-1, reads KAGVTQTPRYLIKTRGQQVTLSCSPISGHRSVSWYQQTPGQGLQFLFEYFSETQRNKGNFPGRFSGRQFSNSRSEMNVSTLELGDSALYLCASSQGQGANTEAFFGQGTRLTVV.

There are many counts of this clonotype. J is TRBJ2-7 and V is TRBV7-2; tentative D call: TRBD1 (6 bases). The length of the CDR3 is 13 residues. V lost 0 bases and J 10 bases, leaving 13 bases between the germline ends. In germline, CDR1 is SGHTA, CDR2 FQGNSA. The CDR3 DNA is TGTGCCAGCAGCTTAGCGTTAGCACAGGGCCAGTACTTC. Its protein is CASSLALAQGQYF.

This clonotype has only a few counts. J is TRBJ1-5 and V is TRBV5-6; no clear D. Per germline, CDR1 SGHDT and CDR2 YYEEEE. The CDR3 is 15 amino acids. Trimming shortened V by 4 bases and J by 6 bases, and 17 bases separated the two germline ends. The CDR3 loop reads CASSTWPGMGQPQHF. The CDR3 DNA sequence: TGTGCCAGCAGCACCTGGCCGGGTATGGGTCAGCCCCAGCATTTT.

The chain uses TRBV29-1 and TRBJ2-7; perhaps D is TRBD1 or TRBD2 (5 bases each). Between the trimmed V and J ends, which lost 6 bases and 2 bases, there was a span of 11 bases. Per germline, CDR1 SQVTM and CDR2 ANQGSEA. The CDR3 is 12 residues long. Here the CDR3 DNA reads TGCAGCGTCACCGGGGCCGCCTACGAGCAGTACTTC. This gives the protein CSVTGAAYEQYF.

This clonotype was recorded only once. The junction and the germline gene differ at one end; a read error may be behind it. V and J are TRBV2 and TRBJ2-3; D might be TRBD2 (5 bases). Germline CDR1 is SNHLY and CDR2 is FYNNEI. The CDR3 has 11 amino acids. This chain's CDR3 is CASSDRDKQYF. CDR3 in DNA: TGTGCCAGCAGTGATCGGGATAAGCAGTATTTT. The full variable domain, its missing parts supplied by reference TRBV2 and TRBJ2-3, is EPEVTQTPSHQVTQMGQEVILRCVPISNHLYFYWYRQILGQKVEFLVSFYNNEISEKSEIFDDQFSVERPDGSNFTLKIRSTKLEDSAMYFCASSDRDKQYFGPGTRLTVL.

About this clonotype: Likely a read error: the CDR3 ends without its conserved phenylalanine or tryptophan. The chain recombines TRBV19 with TRBJ2-7; 11 positions match TRBD2. CDR1 and CDR2 from the germline V gene are LNHDA and SQIVND (reference sequence). After removal of 5 bases from V and 4 bases from J, the junction contained 7 bases not matched to a gene. There are 15 residues in the CDR3. Here the CDR3 DNA reads TGTGCCAGTAGTGAGACTAGCGGGATCGCTTACGAGCAGTACATC. It translates to CASSETSGIAYEQYI.

This clonotype occurred many times. The rearrangement links TRBV29-1 to TRBJ2-1; D is possibly TRBD1 (5 bases). CDR1 is SQVTM and CDR2 is ANQGSEA in the germline V gene. There are 12 residues in the CDR3. With 8 bases removed from V and 9 bases from J, the gap between germline ends came to 17 bases. This CDR3 reads CSLSQGRAEQFF. The CDR3 DNA is TGCAGCCTGAGTCAGGGTCGGGCTGAGCAGTTCTTC.

The chain has TRBV20-1 and TRBJ2-7; D uncertain. V dropped 3 bases and J dropped 2 bases, with 8 bases sitting between them. In germline, CDR1 is DFQATT, CDR2 SNEGSKA (reference sequence). CDR3 size: 12 residues. The CDR3: CSARGIAYEQYF. DNA for the CDR3: TGCAGTGCTAGGGGGATAGCCTACGAGCAGTACTTC.

The sample holds many counts of this clonotype. The CDR3 loop reads CASSLATGSRGYTF. The CDR3 DNA follows: TGCGCCAGCAGCTTGGCGACAGGGAGCCGAGGCTACACCTTC. The chain links TRBV5-1 to TRBJ1-2; 7 positions agree with TRBD1. V was pared by 0 bases and J by 8 bases, with 7 bases of the junction left unmatched. This CDR3 comprises 14 residues. Looked up from germline, CDR1 is SGHRS and CDR2 is YFSETQ.

The chain has TRBV6-1 and TRBJ1-6; D is undetermined. Trimming pared 4 bases from V and 6 bases from J, leaving 10 bases between. CDR1 is MNHNS and CDR2 is SASEGT in the germline V gene. The CDR3 consists of 14 residues. This CDR3 reads CASSGRSLNSPLHF. The CDR3, as DNA: TGTGCCAGCAGTGGACGATCTCTTAATTCACCCCTCCACTTT.

This clonotype was detected ten times or more. This chain joins TRBV12-3 or TRBV12-4 and TRBJ1-2; D not certain. The CDR3 extends over 12 amino acids. The V and J ends lost 7 bases and 4 bases respectively, with 10 bases between them. The CDR3 DNA is TGTGCCAGCATAAAAGGAACCTATGGCTACACCTTC. Its protein is CASIKGTYGYTF.

This clonotype was seen ten or more times. The V and J genes are TRBV10-2 and TRBJ2-5; 10 bases map to TRBD2. Germline CDR1 WSHSY, CDR2 SAAADI. The trim removed 6 bases at V and 4 bases at J, leaving 8 bases unmatched. The CDR3 runs to 15 residues. The CDR3 region is CASSNGAGGGETQYF. The CDR3 nucleotides read TGCGCCAGCAGCAACGGAGCGGGAGGGGGAGAGACCCAGTACTTC.

This clonotype was found many times. The J gene is TRBJ2-7, the V gene TRBV7-9; D gene ambiguous. The germline V gene has CDR1 SEHNR and CDR2 FQNEAQ (reference sequence). V lost 5 bases and J 2 bases, leaving 16 bases between the germline ends. This CDR3 comprises 15 residues. This CDR3 reads CASSPGIGSAYEQYF. CDR3 DNA: TGTGCCAGCAGCCCGGGTATCGGCAGCGCCTACGAGCAGTACTTC. Full variable domain (missing parts from reference TRBV7-9 and TRBJ2-7): DTGVSQNPRHKITKRGQNVTFRCDPISEHNRLYWYRQTLGQGPEFLTYFQNEAQLEKSRLLSDRFSAERPKGSFSTLEIQRTEQGDSAMYLCASSPGIGSAYEQYFGPGTRLTVT.

The chain joins TRBV6-5 to TRBJ2-1; D uncertain. The ends were cut back, 4 bases at V and 6 bases at J, with 10 bases in the middle. Germline V gene sequence: CDR1 MNHEY, CDR2 SVGAGI. This CDR3 comprises 13 residues. CDR3 bases: TGTGCCAGCAGTTCCTCCGCTACCAATGAGCAGTTCTTC. Translated: CASSSSATNEQFF.